This TCR beta chain is drawn from a study of blood T cell repertoires in COVID-19. Study-level background: Acute-phase and convalescent COVID-19 samples originated in the United States, Italy and Spain.

Assay used: immunoSEQ multiplex PCR; TCRdb lists only in-frame clones, some missing. Of under 300,000 clones in the sample, roughly 90% are singletons; the top ten hold 0.7% to 0.85%. Trimming stripped 0 bases from V and 3 bases from J, with 14 bases between. Germline CDR1 MNHEY, CDR2 SVGAGI. This CDR3 is 16 amino acids long. This chain joins TRBV6-5 and TRBJ2-5, with D perhaps TRBD1 (7 bases). This clonotype originated in a woman aged 25 to 39 with acute or convalescent COVID-19. The specimen was peripheral blood. This chain's CDR3 is CASSYSAGGSEETQYF. The CDR3 DNA reads as TGTGCCAGCAGTTACTCGGCAGGGGGGTCGGAAGAGACCCAGTACTTC.